The rows below give T cell receptor beta chains drawn from one sample of a study of blood T cells in healthy people across ages. TCRdb passed the 5' RACE reads through MiXCR, listing each CDR3 protein once. The sample lists around 1,000,000 distinct CDR3 sequences, approximately 26% occurring once. The same sample was also used in a study of T cells of mothers and their children.

Sequencing was done on a sample of blood. The receptors were sampled from a girl aged 2 to 10 in good health. Both conserved end residues are part of each CDR3.

v_gene: TRBV7-2; j_gene: NA; CDR3aa: CASSLRRQGYEQYF
v_gene: TRBV2; j_gene: TRBJ1-1; CDR3aa: CASSVARVEAFF
v_gene: TRBV7-2; j_gene: TRBJ2-7; CDR3aa: CASSLGVAGGSSYEQYF
v_gene: TRBV13; j_gene: TRBJ2-3; CDR3aa: CAIPPRTSGFFPTDTQYF
v_gene: TRBV19; j_gene: TRBJ1-5; CDR3aa: CASSIKGQPQHF
v_gene: TRBV6-2/TRBV6-3; j_gene: TRBJ2-5; CDR3aa: CASGVAGLQETQYF
v_gene: TRBV20-1; j_gene: NA; CDR3aa: CSAPPNRDSPYNEQFF
v_gene: TRBV12-3/TRBV12-4; j_gene: TRBJ2-5; CDR3aa: CASSLSTGGETQYF
v_gene: TRBV7-9; j_gene: TRBJ2-5; CDR3aa: CASSLTLAPEGETQYF
v_gene: TRBV12-3/TRBV12-4; j_gene: TRBJ2-2; CDR3aa: CASGIRLAAGELFF
v_gene: TRBV11-1; j_gene: TRBJ2-5; CDR3aa: CASSLPGLLKGTQYF
v_gene: TRBV6-5; j_gene: TRBJ2-7; CDR3aa: CASSSDRDYEQYF
v_gene: TRBV4-3; j_gene: TRBJ2-1; CDR3aa: CASSPRRIGNEQFF
v_gene: TRBV27; j_gene: TRBJ2-2; CDR3aa: CASTPWGAGNTGELFF
v_gene: TRBV4-3; j_gene: TRBJ1-5; CDR3aa: CVSSQEKIFPQGAGNQPRHF
v_gene: TRBV7-6; j_gene: TRBJ2-1; CDR3aa: CASSGPYNEQFF
v_gene: TRBV27; j_gene: TRBJ2-5; CDR3aa: CASSSQGLAALETQYF
v_gene: TRBV20-1; j_gene: NA; CDR3aa: CSASLAGRQEQFF
v_gene: TRBV6-2/TRBV6-3; j_gene: TRBJ1-1; CDR3aa: CASEDSLNTEAFF
v_gene: TRBV12-3/TRBV12-4; j_gene: TRBJ1-5; CDR3aa: CASSFTGAREPQHF
v_gene: TRBV20-1; j_gene: TRBJ2-2; CDR3aa: CSARDLRTGELFF
v_gene: TRBV29-1; j_gene: TRBJ2-2; CDR3aa: CSGGRTANTGELFF
v_gene: TRBV25-1; j_gene: NA; CDR3aa: CASSAAGGSYEQYF
v_gene: TRBV6-5; j_gene: TRBJ1-4; CDR3aa: CASSYVQGKAGEKLFF
v_gene: TRBV2; j_gene: TRBJ2-7; CDR3aa: CASQASPPSGEQYF
v_gene: TRBV20-1; j_gene: TRBJ2-3; CDR3aa: CSAFKDTQYF
v_gene: TRBV19; j_gene: TRBJ2-1; CDR3aa: CASSIGELAQVEQFF
v_gene: TRBV10-3; j_gene: TRBJ2-6; CDR3aa: CAISDNSGANVLTF
v_gene: TRBV5-1; j_gene: NA; CDR3aa: CASRTGTGRYEQYF
v_gene: TRBV25-1; j_gene: TRBJ1-1; CDR3aa: CASSELNTEAFF
v_gene: TRBV20-1; j_gene: TRBJ1-2; CDR3aa: CSALFPLGVDYGYTF
v_gene: TRBV6-2/TRBV6-3; j_gene: TRBJ2-1; CDR3aa: CASSMPGAHNEQFF
v_gene: TRBV20-1; j_gene: TRBJ2-3; CDR3aa: CSAPAALLDSTDTQYF
v_gene: TRBV12-3/TRBV12-4; j_gene: NA; CDR3aa: CASSLTSGGPGETQYF
v_gene: TRBV29-1; j_gene: TRBJ1-2; CDR3aa: CSDLTGVDGYTF
v_gene: TRBV15; j_gene: TRBJ2-2; CDR3aa: CATSRDRGGLDTGELFF
v_gene: TRBV11-2; j_gene: TRBJ2-2; CDR3aa: CASSLVVVVDTGELFF
v_gene: TRBV9; j_gene: TRBJ2-3; CDR3aa: CASSGEGGTGTDTQYF
v_gene: TRBV4-3; j_gene: NA; CDR3aa: CASSQTPMGGPYNGQFF
v_gene: TRBV5-4; j_gene: TRBJ1-2; CDR3aa: CASSFTGSLGYTF
v_gene: TRBV7-3; j_gene: TRBJ2-2; CDR3aa: CASSPGTAPQGELFF
v_gene: TRBV29-1; j_gene: TRBJ2-5; CDR3aa: CSVWGLALEETQYF
v_gene: TRBV6-6; j_gene: NA; CDR3aa: CASSYSGLGEQYF
v_gene: TRBV6-2/TRBV6-3; j_gene: TRBJ1-1; CDR3aa: CASKIVTNTEAFF
v_gene: TRBV7-9; j_gene: TRBJ2-7; CDR3aa: CASSSPLGAVYEQYF
v_gene: TRBV20-1; j_gene: TRBJ1-4; CDR3aa: CSASFGSFSEKLFF
v_gene: TRBV20-1; j_gene: NA; CDR3aa: CSARDGKSSYEQYF
v_gene: TRBV28; j_gene: TRBJ2-3; CDR3aa: CASSLTGDTDTQYF
v_gene: TRBV24-1; j_gene: TRBJ2-5; CDR3aa: CATSDFVQGVETQYF
v_gene: TRBV28; j_gene: TRBJ2-3; CDR3aa: CASTNSRDTQYF
v_gene: TRBV4-3; j_gene: TRBJ2-1; CDR3aa: CASSQVTGLGAMNEQFF
v_gene: TRBV29-1; j_gene: TRBJ2-3; CDR3aa: CSAEDRGQTDTQYF